In its sample, the clone carrying this T cell receptor (beta chain) was seen many times. Its antigen is not known. The data originate from a study of Graves' ophthalmopathy and Graves' hyperthyroidism. Study-wide points: Using a 13-signature model, the authors split ophthalmopathy from stable hyperthyroidism, with roughly 90% sensitivity and approximately 84% specificity. Most thyroid clonotypes expanded beyond 0.001 frequency were also found in blood. Both an approximately 70% sensitivity and an approximately 72% specificity characterized the model's predictions of ophthalmopathy progression.

Sampling about 9.7 ml of fresh peripheral blood provided the PBMCs. The sequenced template was RNA, covering the TCR beta CDR3 region. HTBI primers were employed in first-round RT-PCR, then a second-round multiplex PCR followed. TCRdb used MiXCR to reprocess the multiplex PCR reads, holding one entry per CDR3 protein. The sample lists a few hundred thousand distinct CDR3 sequences, approximately 15% occurring once. Trimming removed 2 bases at V and 1 base at J, with 5 bases between. This CDR3 contains 13 residues. Germline loops: CDR1 SGHTA, CDR2 FQGNSA. The receptor was derived from a woman between 18 and 29 years old with stable Graves' hyperthyroidism. Sequencing was performed on peripheral blood. The chain uses TRBV7-2 and TRBJ2-5, with unresolved D. CDR3 sequence: CASSLPLQETQYF. For the CDR3, the DNA is TGTGCCAGCAGCTTACCACTCCAAGAGACCCAGTACTTC. The variable domain in full, completed from reference TRBV7-2 and TRBJ2-5, reads GAGVSQSPSNKVTEKGKDVELRCDPISGHTALYWYRQSLGQGLEFLIYFQGNSAPDKSGLPSDRFSAERTGGSVSTLTIQRTQQEDSAVYLCASSLPLQETQYFGPGTRLLVL.